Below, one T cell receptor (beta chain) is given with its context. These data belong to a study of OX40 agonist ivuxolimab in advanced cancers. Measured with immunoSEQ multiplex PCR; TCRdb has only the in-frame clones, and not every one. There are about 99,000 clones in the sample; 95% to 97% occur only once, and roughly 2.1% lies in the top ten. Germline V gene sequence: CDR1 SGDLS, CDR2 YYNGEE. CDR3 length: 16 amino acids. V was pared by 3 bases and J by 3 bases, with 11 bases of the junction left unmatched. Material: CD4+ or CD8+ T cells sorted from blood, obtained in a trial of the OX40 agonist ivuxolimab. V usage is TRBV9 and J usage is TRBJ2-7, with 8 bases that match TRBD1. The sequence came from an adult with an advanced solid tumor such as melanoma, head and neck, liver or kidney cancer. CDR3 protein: CASSDNPGQEDYEQYF. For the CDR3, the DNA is TGTGCCAGCAGCGATAACCCGGGACAGGAAGACTACGAGCAGTACTTC.